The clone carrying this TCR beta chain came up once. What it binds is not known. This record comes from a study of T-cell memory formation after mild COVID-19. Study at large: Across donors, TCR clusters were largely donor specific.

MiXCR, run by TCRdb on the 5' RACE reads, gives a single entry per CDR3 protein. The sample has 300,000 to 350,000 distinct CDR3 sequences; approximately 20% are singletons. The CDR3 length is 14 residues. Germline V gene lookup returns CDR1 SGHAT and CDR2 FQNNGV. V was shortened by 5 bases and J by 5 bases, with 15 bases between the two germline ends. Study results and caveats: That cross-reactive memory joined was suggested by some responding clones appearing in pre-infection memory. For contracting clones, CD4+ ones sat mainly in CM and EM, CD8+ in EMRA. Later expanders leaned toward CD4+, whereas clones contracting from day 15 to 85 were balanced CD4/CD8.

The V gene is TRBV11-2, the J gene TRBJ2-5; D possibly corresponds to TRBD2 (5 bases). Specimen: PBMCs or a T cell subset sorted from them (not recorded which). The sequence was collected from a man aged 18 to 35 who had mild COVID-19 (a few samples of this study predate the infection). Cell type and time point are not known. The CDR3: CASSGGRVRETQYF. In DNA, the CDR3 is TGTGCCAGCAGCGGAGGTAGGGTCCGGGAGACCCAGTACTTC.